What follows are 6 T cell receptor beta chains derived from one specimen sequenced in a study of Ad26.COV2.S vaccination and SARS-CoV-2 variants. The data were produced by immunoSEQ multiplex PCR, yet TCRdb's version contains in-frame clones alone and is incomplete. The sample carries hundreds of thousands of clones, around 89% recorded once. As to treatment: some 20 received Ad26.COV2.S at low or high dose, single or two shots; about 5 received placebo; per-sample allocation not given. Specimen acquisition occurred on day 63 following the initial vaccine or placebo injection. The sequencing here drew on peripheral blood, taken in a trial of Ad26.COV2.S vaccine versus placebo. Every receptor here comes from a person between 18 and 59 years old who received the Ad26.COV2.S COVID-19 vaccine or a placebo.

The chain carries TRBV29-1 and TRBJ1-2; D ambiguous. Germline V CDR1 and CDR2: SQVTM, ANQGSEA. The V and J ends lost 6 bases and 7 bases respectively, with 15 bases between them. The CDR3 contains 12 residues. The CDR3 nucleotides are TGCAGCGTCCCCGCGGAGTCTGGTGGCTACACCTTC. Translation: CSVPAESGGYTF.

This CDR3 reads CASSQGFTGELFF. The CDR3 DNA follows: TGTGCCAGTAGTCAGGGATTCACCGGGGAGCTGTTTTTT. The rearrangement joins TRBV19 to TRBJ2-2; a weak D match, TRBD1 (5 bases). V gave up 5 bases and J gave up 4 bases, with 8 bases separating them. The germline gives CDR1 LNHDA, CDR2 SQIVND (reference sequence). The CDR3 has 13 residues.

The chain is built from TRBV18 and TRBJ1-6; the match to TRBD1 covers 7 bases. This CDR3 region has 17 residues. Per germline, CDR1 KGHSH and CDR2 LQKENI. V dropped 3 bases and J dropped 2; count of bases not matched to a gene: 7. CDR3 DNA sequence: TGTGCCAGCTCACCGGGTGAGGGGGCGGCCTATAATTCACCCCTCCACTTT. Its translation: CASSPGEGAAYNSPLHF.

The V call is TRBV12-3 or TRBV12-4, the J call TRBJ1-3; no clear D. The ends were cut back, 1 base at V and 7 bases at J, with 5 bases in the middle. CDR3 length equals 12 residues. The DNA of the CDR3 is TGTGCCAGCAGTTTAGGCCCGAACACCATATATTTT. It specifies CASSLGPNTIYF.

The V gene is TRBV3-1 (or the pseudogene TRBV3-2), the J gene TRBJ1-1; 9 nucleotides align to TRBD1. CDR3 length equals 14 residues. V lost 4 bases, J lost 7 bases, and 7 bases stayed unmatched. Germline CDR1 LGHDT, CDR2 YNNKEL (reference sequence). CDR3 residues: CASSPGTGHFEAFF. The CDR3 bases are TGTGCCAGCAGCCCCGGGACAGGGCATTTTGAAGCTTTCTTT.

The J gene is TRBJ2-7, the V gene TRBV13; D possibly corresponds to TRBD2 (7 bases). Germline values: CDR1 PRHDT, CDR2 FYEKMQ (reference sequence). CDR3 length: 13 amino acids. Between the trimmed V and J ends, which lost 1 base and 7 bases, there was a span of 11 bases. CDR3 loop: CASSLDGGREQYF. CDR3 in DNA: TGTGCCAGCAGCTTAGACGGGGGGCGGGAGCAGTACTTC.